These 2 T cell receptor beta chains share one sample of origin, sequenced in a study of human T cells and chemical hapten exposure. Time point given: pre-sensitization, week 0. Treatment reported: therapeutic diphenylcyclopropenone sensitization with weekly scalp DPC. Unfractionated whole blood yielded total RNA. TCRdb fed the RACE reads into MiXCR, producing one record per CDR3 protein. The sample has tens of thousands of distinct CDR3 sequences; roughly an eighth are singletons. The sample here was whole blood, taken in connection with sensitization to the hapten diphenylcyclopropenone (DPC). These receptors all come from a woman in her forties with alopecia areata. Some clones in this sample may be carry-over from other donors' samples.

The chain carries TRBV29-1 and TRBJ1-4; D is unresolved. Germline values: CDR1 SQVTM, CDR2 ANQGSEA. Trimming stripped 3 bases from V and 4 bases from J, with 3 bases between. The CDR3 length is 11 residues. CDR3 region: CSVDSNEKLFF. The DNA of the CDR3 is TGCAGCGTTGACAGTAATGAAAAACTGTTTTTT.

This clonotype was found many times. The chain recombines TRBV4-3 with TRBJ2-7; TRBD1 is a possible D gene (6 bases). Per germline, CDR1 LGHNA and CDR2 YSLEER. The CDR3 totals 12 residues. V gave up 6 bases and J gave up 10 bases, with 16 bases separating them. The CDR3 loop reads CASSYNGGHQYF. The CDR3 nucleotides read TGCGCCAGCAGTTACAATGGGGGACACCAGTACTTC.